The next 12 T cell receptor beta chains were all read from a single sample in a study of OX40 agonist ivuxolimab in advanced cancers. The assay was immunoSEQ multiplex PCR, and TCRdb's table has in-frame clones only and misses some. The sample carries under 80,000 clones, over 85% recorded once. The sequenced sample was CD4+ or CD8+ T cells sorted from blood, obtained in a trial of the OX40 agonist ivuxolimab. All receptors derive from an adult with an advanced solid tumor such as melanoma, head and neck, liver or kidney cancer.

V and J are TRBV15 and TRBJ2-7; 7 bases are shared with TRBD2. Germline V gene lookup returns CDR1 LNHNV and CDR2 YYDKDF (reference sequence). The V gene end was trimmed by 1 base and the J gene end by 1 base; junction bases not matched to a gene: 10. This CDR3 has 17 amino acids. The CDR3 region is CATSRANRTRPSYEQYF. DNA for the CDR3: TGTGCCACCAGCAGAGCTAATCGGACTAGACCTTCCTACGAGCAGTACTTC. Supplemented by reference TRBV15 and TRBJ2-7, the full variable domain reads DAMVIQNPRYQVTQFGKPVTLSCSQTLNHNVMYWYQQKSSQAPKLLFHYYDKDFNNEADTPDNFQSRRPNTSFCFLDIRSPGLGDTAMYLCATSRANRTRPSYEQYFGPGTRLTVT.

This chain joins TRBV6-1 and TRBJ2-7; D gene unclear. The CDR3 runs to 14 residues. Trimming cost V 4 bases and J 3 bases, with 13 bases left between them. The germline V gene has CDR1 MNHNS and CDR2 SASEGT. Here the CDR3 reads CASSGVIRNYEQYF. The CDR3 DNA is TGTGCCAGCAGTGGGGTGATCCGCAACTACGAGCAGTACTTC.

In this sample, this clone turned up once. This chain links TRBV27 with TRBJ2-2; a weak D match, TRBD2 (6 bases). Germline V lookup: CDR1 MNHEY, CDR2 SMNVEV (reference sequence). Deletions cut 5 bases from V and 4 bases from J, with 23 bases between. The CDR3 is 18 amino acids. The DNA of the CDR3 is TGTGCCAGCAGTCAAATCAATCCCGGCCCAGCGGGCACCGGGGAGCTGTTTTTT. It translates to CASSQINPGPAGTGELFF.

The genes are TRBV18 and TRBJ2-7; TRBD2 matches at 8 bases. Germline values: CDR1 KGHSH, CDR2 LQKENI. Trimming removed 2 bases from V and 1 base from J; junction bases left unmatched: 7. CDR3 length: 16 residues. The CDR3 sequence: CASSPSRTSPSYEQYF. The CDR3 bases are TGTGCCAGCTCACCATCCAGGACTAGCCCATCCTACGAGCAGTACTTC.

The rearrangement uses TRBV6-6 and TRBJ2-7; unclear D gene. This CDR3 is built from 11 residues. Trimming pared 7 bases from V and 4 bases from J, leaving 8 bases between. Germline V gene sequence: CDR1 MNHNY, CDR2 SVGAGI (reference sequence). CDR3 amino acids: CASTANYEQYF. In DNA, the CDR3 is TGTGCCAGCACCGCCAATTACGAGCAGTACTTC.

This chain joins TRBV4-1 and TRBJ2-3; tentatively, D is TRBD2 (6 bases). V lost 2 bases to trimming and J lost 2 bases, with 20 bases between them. The germline V gene encodes CDR1 MGHRA and CDR2 YSYEKL. The CDR3 has 18 residues. CDR3 DNA: TGCGCCAGCAGCCAATCTCCCCCCACTAGCCCCCTCACAGATACGCAGTATTTT. It codes for CASSQSPPTSPLTDTQYF.

The genes are TRBV4-3 and TRBJ2-7, with TRBD2 identical over 8 bases. The trim removed 0 bases at V and 4 bases at J, leaving 8 bases unmatched. The CDR3 has 16 amino acids. The V gene's germline CDR1 is LGHNA and CDR2 YSLEER. Here the CDR3 reads CASSQEHGGAGYEQYF. In DNA form, the CDR3 reads TGCGCCAGCAGCCAAGAGCACGGGGGGGCTGGGTACGAGCAGTACTTC.

V gene TRBV18 combines with J gene TRBJ2-1; TRBD2 aligns across 12 bases. The CDR3 extends over 17 amino acids. From germline, CDR1 is KGHSH and CDR2 LQKENI. V lost 3 bases to trimming and J lost 8 bases; unmatched junction nucleotides: 11. Here the CDR3 reads CASSPYRTSGNLDEQFF. CDR3 in DNA: TGTGCCAGCTCACCTTACAGGACTAGCGGGAATCTCGATGAGCAGTTCTTC. Complete variable domain (other parts from reference TRBV18 and TRBJ2-1): NAGVMQNPRHLVRRRGQEARLRCSPMKGHSHVYWYRQLPEEGLKFMVYLQKENIIDESGMPKERFSAEFPKEGPSILRIQQVVRGDSAAYFCASSPYRTSGNLDEQFFGPGTRLTVL.

The rearrangement links TRBV7-6 to TRBJ2-5; weak D call: TRBD1 (6 bases). The CDR3 is made up of 16 amino acids. Between the trimmed V and J ends, which lost 3 bases and 3 bases, there was a span of 17 bases. In germline, CDR1 is SGHVS, CDR2 FNYEAQ. DNA of the CDR3: TGTGCCAGCAGCTTCCTAGGGACACAGCTCGAAGAGACCCAGTACTTC. Translating it yields CASSFLGTQLEETQYF.

The sample holds one count of this clone. The chain combines TRBV27 with TRBJ2-3, with D perhaps being TRBD1 or TRBD2 (7 bases each). CDR1 and CDR2 (germline): MNHEY, SMNVEV (reference sequence). The CDR3 length is 12 residues. The V and J ends lost 10 bases and 11 bases respectively, with 19 bases between them. CDR3 nucleotides: TGTGCCACCCAGGGGGGGGGCACGATGCAGTATTTT. Translated, it gives CATQGGGTMQYF.

The rearrangement links TRBV4-3 to TRBJ2-7; D is unresolved. The germline V and J ends were trimmed by 5 bases and 0 bases, with 14 bases remaining between them. CDR3 length: 15 residues. Germline CDR1 and CDR2: LGHNA and YSLEER. CDR3 sequence (DNA): TGCGCCAGCAGCTATGGCCAGGCCAGCTCCTACGAGCAGTACTTC. Protein product: CASSYGQASSYEQYF.

In nucleotides, the CDR3 is TGTGCCAGCAGCAAATGTGTGCGGCTGTCAACCTGTGGAAACACCATATATTTT. Translating it yields CASSKCVRLSTCGNTIYF. The rearrangement joins TRBV21-1 to TRBJ1-3. TRBV21-1 is assigned pseudogene status. The CDR3 has 18 amino acids.